These 17 T cell receptor beta chains originate from one sample sequenced in a study of blood T cell repertoires in COVID-19. Assay used: immunoSEQ multiplex PCR; TCRdb lists only in-frame clones, some missing. This sample has 88,000 or so clones, with 65% to 90% found just once. The material sequenced was peripheral blood. The receptors originated from a man between 60 and 70 years old with acute or convalescent COVID-19.

The sample holds a few counts of this clone. The chain has TRBV5-1 and TRBJ2-5, with 7 bases lining up with TRBD1. The J segment lost 0 bases and the V segment lost 4 bases, leaving 3 bases of the junction unmatched. Germline loops: CDR1 SGHRS, CDR2 YFSETQ. The CDR3 contains 14 residues. The CDR3 here is CASSQTGYQETQYF. CDR3 in DNA: TGCGCCAGCAGCCAGACAGGGTACCAAGAGACCCAGTACTTC. Full variable domain (remainder filled in from reference TRBV5-1 and TRBJ2-5): KAGVTQTPRYLIKTRGQQVTLSCSPISGHRSVSWYQQTPGQGLQFLFEYFSETQRNKGNFPGRFSGRQFSNSRSEMNVSTLELGDSALYLCASSQTGYQETQYFGPGTRLLVL.

This clone has a single count. The V and J genes are TRBV7-2 and TRBJ2-2; D perhaps matches TRBD1 (5 bases). With 6 bases removed from V and 4 bases from J, the gap between germline ends came to 12 bases. Looked up from germline, CDR1 is SGHTA and CDR2 is FQGNSA. The CDR3 loop spans 14 amino acids. As DNA, the CDR3 is TGTGCCAGCAGTCAAGGGGCTGGCACCGGGGAGCTGTTTTTT. Its translation: CASSQGAGTGELFF.

The rearrangement links TRBV30 to TRBJ2-7, with a possible D match to TRBD1 (6 bases). The CDR3 is made up of 13 amino acids. Per germline, CDR1 GTSNPN and CDR2 SVGIG (reference sequence). Trimming removed 3 bases from V and 6 bases from J, with 15 bases in between. CDR3 nucleotide sequence: TGTGCCTGGAGCCCAACAGGGATCGGCGAGCAGTACTTC. Its translation is CAWSPTGIGEQYF.

V is TRBV25-1 and J is TRBJ2-3; 7 bases agree with TRBD1. Germline V gene data show CDR1 as MGHDK and CDR2 as SYGVNS. Losses at the gene ends were 1 base for V and 3 bases for J; bases not matched to a gene: 7. CDR3 length: 16 amino acids. CDR3 sequence: CASSEFRDRATDTQYF. Written as DNA, the CDR3 is TGTGCCAGCAGTGAATTTCGTGACAGGGCGACAGATACGCAGTATTTT.

This chain joins TRBV2 and TRBJ1-2, with 7 bases that match TRBD1. In germline, CDR1 is SNHLY, CDR2 FYNNEI. CDR3 length: 15 residues. The V segment lost 4 bases and the J segment 6 bases; nucleotides outside the gene matches: 11. The CDR3 nucleotides are TGTGCCAGCAGTGTCGCGACAGGGTCCGGGGATGGCTACACCTTC. As protein: CASSVATGSGDGYTF.

This clone was seen only once. The rearrangement links TRBV18 to TRBJ2-2, with TRBD2 as a possible D gene (7 bases). Germline CDR1 reads KGHSH; CDR2 reads LQKENI. Trimming shortened V by 2 bases and J by 4 bases, and 17 bases separated the two germline ends. There are 17 residues in the CDR3. Here the CDR3 DNA reads TGTGCCAGCTCACCAACGATGGCGGGGGCTGGCACCGGGGAGCTGTTTTTT. Protein: CASSPTMAGAGTGELFF.

CDR3 coding DNA: TGTGCCAGCAGCTTAAGGGGGGCAGGGGGCACTGAAGCTTTCTTT. This sequence encodes CASSLRGAGGTEAFF. V and J are TRBV7-9 and TRBJ1-1; the match to TRBD1 covers 7 bases. Germline loops: CDR1 SEHNR, CDR2 FQNEAQ (reference sequence). The CDR3 has 15 amino acids. With V trimmed by 2 bases and J by 4 bases, 7 bases remained unmatched. The full variable domain, with the rest looked up from reference TRBV7-9 and TRBJ1-1, is DTGVSQNPRHKITKRGQNVTFRCDPISEHNRLYWYRQTLGQGPEFLTYFQNEAQLEKSRLLSDRFSAERPKGSFSTLEIQRTEQGDSAMYLCASSLRGAGGTEAFFGQGTRLTVV.

This clone was counted a few times. The chain uses TRBV2 and TRBJ1-2, with D unresolved. From germline, CDR1 is SNHLY and CDR2 FYNNEI. V lost 7 bases, J lost 7 bases, and 19 bases lay in between. The CDR3 consists of 14 residues. CDR3 region: CASTPEGSPGGYTF. The DNA for the CDR3 is TGTGCCAGCACCCCGGAGGGCAGCCCGGGTGGCTACACCTTC.

The chain couples TRBV15 to TRBJ1-2; 7 nucleotides agree with TRBD1. Germline V gene data show CDR1 as LNHNV and CDR2 as YYDKDF (reference sequence). The CDR3 contains 14 residues. The trim removed 5 bases at V and 4 bases at J, leaving 7 bases unmatched. The CDR3 DNA sequence: TGTGCCACCAGCGGAAACAGGGGTAGCTATGGCTACACCTTC. The encoded protein is CATSGNRGSYGYTF.

The genes are TRBV7-8 and TRBJ1-2; 8 bases fit TRBD1. From germline, CDR1 is SGHVS and CDR2 FQNEAQ. This CDR3 comprises 15 residues. V shed 4 bases, J shed 3 bases, and the junction held 7 bases outside the gene matches. CDR3 region: CASSWTGSADYGYTF. The CDR3 DNA reads as TGTGCCAGCAGCTGGACAGGGTCAGCAGACTATGGCTACACCTTC.

The genes are TRBV5-1 and TRBJ2-1, with a weak D call TRBD1 (6 bases). The V gene's germline CDR1 is SGHRS and CDR2 YFSETQ. There are 16 residues in the CDR3. V was trimmed by 2 bases and J by 5 bases, leaving 17 bases between them. The CDR3 spells CASSFVTGTPNNEQFF. The CDR3 bases are TGCGCCAGCAGCTTCGTAACCGGGACACCGAACAATGAGCAGTTCTTC.

This clone was seen repeatedly, ten times or more. The CDR3 is CASSTSGGGTDTQYF. CDR3 DNA sequence: TGTGCCAGCAGTACTAGTGGAGGGGGCACAGATACGCAGTATTTT. The chain recombines TRBV6-4 with TRBJ2-3; TRBD2 is a possible D gene (6 bases). Germline CDR1 is MRHNA and CDR2 is SNTAGT. V was shortened by 5 bases and J by 1 base, with 13 bases between the two germline ends. CDR3 length: 15 amino acids.

The chain is built from TRBV27 and TRBJ1-2; 7 bases are shared with TRBD1. V lost 2 bases to trimming and J lost 8 bases; unmatched junction nucleotides: 14. CDR1 is MNHEY and CDR2 is SMNVEV in the germline V gene (reference sequence). The CDR3 sequence is 16 residues long. The CDR3, as DNA: TGTGCCAGCAGTTTAGGGGGAGAGGGGGCGGTCTACGGCTACACCTTC. This encodes CASSLGGEGAVYGYTF.

The rearrangement joins TRBV30 to TRBJ1-5; 8 nucleotides align to TRBD1. The CDR3 loop spans 18 amino acids. With V trimmed by 1 base and J by 2 bases, 13 bases remained unmatched. The V gene's germline CDR1 is GTSNPN and CDR2 SVGIG (reference sequence). The CDR3 DNA reads as TGTGCCTGGAGTGGAGGACAGGGAAGGTCGAATGGCAATCAGCCCCAGCATTTT. Protein: CAWSGGQGRSNGNQPQHF.

This clone was seen repeatedly, ten times or more. V is TRBV19 and J is TRBJ2-4, with TRBD2 identical over 12 bases. The CDR3 consists of 19 residues. CDR1 is LNHDA and CDR2 is SQIVND in the germline V gene (reference sequence). The J segment lost 1 base and the V segment lost 4 bases, leaving 11 bases of the junction unmatched. The CDR3 bases are TGTGCCAGTAGTAGGCGGACTAGCGGGATAGGATCGGCCAAAAACATTCAGTACTTC. Its translation: CASSRRTSGIGSAKNIQYF.

This clone was detected only a few times. The chain's CDR3 is CASSSRGEQFF. CDR3 in DNA: TGTGCCAGCAGTTCCAGGGGTGAGCAGTTCTTC. The rearrangement joins TRBV12-3 or TRBV12-4 to TRBJ2-1; possible D gene TRBD1, 6 bases. CDR3 size: 11 residues. V lost 4 bases to trimming and J lost 9 bases, with 7 bases between them.

The gene calls are TRBV24-1 and TRBJ1-1; 7 nucleotides align to TRBD1. In germline, CDR1 is KGHDR, CDR2 SFDVKD. With 7 bases clipped from V and 14 bases from J, the junction kept 12 bases outside the gene matches. The CDR3 is 12 amino acids. The CDR3 protein is CATSTATGAIFF. CDR3 nucleotides: TGTGCCACCAGCACTGCAACAGGGGCGATATTCTTT.